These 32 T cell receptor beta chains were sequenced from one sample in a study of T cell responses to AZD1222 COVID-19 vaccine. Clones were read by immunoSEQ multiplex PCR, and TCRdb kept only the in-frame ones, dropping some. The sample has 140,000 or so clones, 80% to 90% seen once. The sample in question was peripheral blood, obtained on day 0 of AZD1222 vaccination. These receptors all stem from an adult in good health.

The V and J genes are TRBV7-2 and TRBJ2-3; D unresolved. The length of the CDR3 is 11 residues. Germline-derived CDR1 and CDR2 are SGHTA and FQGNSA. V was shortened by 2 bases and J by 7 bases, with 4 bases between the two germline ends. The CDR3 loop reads CASSLPHTQYF. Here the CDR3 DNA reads TGTGCCAGCAGCTTACCCCATACGCAGTATTTT.

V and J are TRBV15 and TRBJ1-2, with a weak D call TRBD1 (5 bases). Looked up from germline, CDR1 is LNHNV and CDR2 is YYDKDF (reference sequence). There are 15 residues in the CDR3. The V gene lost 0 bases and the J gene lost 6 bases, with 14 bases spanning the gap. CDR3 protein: CATSRDWGVRDGYTF. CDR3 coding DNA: TGTGCCACCAGCAGAGATTGGGGGGTTCGGGATGGCTACACCTTC.

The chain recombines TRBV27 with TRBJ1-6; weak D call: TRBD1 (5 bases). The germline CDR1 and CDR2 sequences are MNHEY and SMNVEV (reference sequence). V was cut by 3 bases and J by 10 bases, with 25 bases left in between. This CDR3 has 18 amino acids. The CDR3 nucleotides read TGTGCCAGCAGTTTGGAGGGGCAGGGCGGGGTTGAAGAATCACCCCTCCACTTT. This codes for CASSLEGQGGVEESPLHF.

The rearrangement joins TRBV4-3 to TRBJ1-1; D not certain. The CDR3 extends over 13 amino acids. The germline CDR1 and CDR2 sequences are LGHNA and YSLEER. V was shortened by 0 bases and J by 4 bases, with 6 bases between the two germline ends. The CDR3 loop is CASSQDEGTEAFF. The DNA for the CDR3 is TGCGCCAGCAGCCAAGATGAGGGCACTGAAGCTTTCTTT.

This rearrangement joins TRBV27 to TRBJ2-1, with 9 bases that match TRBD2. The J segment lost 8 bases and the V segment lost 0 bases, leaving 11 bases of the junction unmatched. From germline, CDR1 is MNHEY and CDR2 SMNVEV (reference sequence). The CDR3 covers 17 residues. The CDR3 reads CASSLSGVAGGQDEQFF. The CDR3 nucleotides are TGTGCCAGCAGTTTATCCGGGGTGGCGGGAGGGCAGGATGAGCAGTTCTTC.

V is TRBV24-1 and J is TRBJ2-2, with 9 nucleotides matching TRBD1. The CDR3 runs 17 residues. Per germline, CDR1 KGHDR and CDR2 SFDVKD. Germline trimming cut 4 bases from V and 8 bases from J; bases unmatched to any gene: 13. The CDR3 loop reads CATSDRPTGGSMGELFF. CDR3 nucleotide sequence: TGTGCCACCAGTGACCGGCCGACAGGGGGATCCATGGGGGAGCTGTTTTTT.

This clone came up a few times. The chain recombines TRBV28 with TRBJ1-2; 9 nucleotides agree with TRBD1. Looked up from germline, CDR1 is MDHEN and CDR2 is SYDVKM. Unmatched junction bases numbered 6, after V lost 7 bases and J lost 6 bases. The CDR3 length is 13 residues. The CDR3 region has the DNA TGTGCCAGCACCGACAGGGGGGGCGATGGCTACACCTTC. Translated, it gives CASTDRGGDGYTF.

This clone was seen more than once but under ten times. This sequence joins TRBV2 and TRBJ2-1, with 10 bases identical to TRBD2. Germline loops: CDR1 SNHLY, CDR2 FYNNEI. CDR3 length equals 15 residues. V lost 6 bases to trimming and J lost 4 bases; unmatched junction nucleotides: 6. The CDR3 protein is CASRRRTSGYNEQFF. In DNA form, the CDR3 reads TGTGCCAGCAGACGACGGACTAGCGGATACAATGAGCAGTTCTTC.

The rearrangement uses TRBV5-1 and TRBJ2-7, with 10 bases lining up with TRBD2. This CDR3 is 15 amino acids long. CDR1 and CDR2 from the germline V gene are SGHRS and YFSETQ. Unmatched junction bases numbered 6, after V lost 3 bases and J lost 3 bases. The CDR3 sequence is CASSWRTSGNYEQYF. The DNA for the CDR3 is TGCGCCAGCAGCTGGAGGACTAGCGGCAACTACGAGCAGTACTTC. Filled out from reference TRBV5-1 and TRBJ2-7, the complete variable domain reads KAGVTQTPRYLIKTRGQQVTLSCSPISGHRSVSWYQQTPGQGLQFLFEYFSETQRNKGNFPGRFSGRQFSNSRSEMNVSTLELGDSALYLCASSWRTSGNYEQYFGPGTRLTVT.

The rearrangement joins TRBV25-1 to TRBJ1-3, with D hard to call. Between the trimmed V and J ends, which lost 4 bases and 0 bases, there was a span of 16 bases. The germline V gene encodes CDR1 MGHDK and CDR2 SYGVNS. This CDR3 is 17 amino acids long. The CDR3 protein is CASSVSRTFSSGNTIYF. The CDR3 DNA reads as TGTGCCAGCAGTGTTTCCCGGACTTTCAGCTCTGGAAACACCATATATTTT. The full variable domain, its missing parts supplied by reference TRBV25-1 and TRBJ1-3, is EADIYQTPRYLVIGTGKKITLECSQTMGHDKMYWYQQDPGMELHLIHYSYGVNSTEKGDLSSESTVSRIRTEHFPLTLESARPSHTSQYLCASSVSRTFSSGNTIYFGEGSWLTVV.

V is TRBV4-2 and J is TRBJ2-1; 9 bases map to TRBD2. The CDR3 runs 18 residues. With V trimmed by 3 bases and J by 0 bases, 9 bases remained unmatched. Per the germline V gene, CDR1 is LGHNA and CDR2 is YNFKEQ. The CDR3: CASSQGLLAGSSYNEQFF. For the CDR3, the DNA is TGTGCCAGCAGCCAGGGTCTCCTAGCGGGAAGCTCCTACAATGAGCAGTTCTTC.

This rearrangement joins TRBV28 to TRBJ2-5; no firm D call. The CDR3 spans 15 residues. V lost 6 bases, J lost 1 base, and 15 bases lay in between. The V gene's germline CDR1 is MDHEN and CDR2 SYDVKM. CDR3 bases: TGTGCCAGCAGCTCCCCCGCTAGAGCCCAAGAGACCCAGTACTTC. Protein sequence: CASSSPARAQETQYF.

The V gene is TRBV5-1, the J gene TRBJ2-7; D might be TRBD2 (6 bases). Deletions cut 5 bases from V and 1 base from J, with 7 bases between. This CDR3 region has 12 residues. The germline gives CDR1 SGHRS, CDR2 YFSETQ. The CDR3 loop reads CASRSGSYEQYF. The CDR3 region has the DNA TGCGCCAGCAGAAGCGGGTCCTACGAGCAGTACTTC. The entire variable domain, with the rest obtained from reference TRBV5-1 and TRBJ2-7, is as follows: KAGVTQTPRYLIKTRGQQVTLSCSPISGHRSVSWYQQTPGQGLQFLFEYFSETQRNKGNFPGRFSGRQFSNSRSEMNVSTLELGDSALYLCASRSGSYEQYFGPGTRLTVT.

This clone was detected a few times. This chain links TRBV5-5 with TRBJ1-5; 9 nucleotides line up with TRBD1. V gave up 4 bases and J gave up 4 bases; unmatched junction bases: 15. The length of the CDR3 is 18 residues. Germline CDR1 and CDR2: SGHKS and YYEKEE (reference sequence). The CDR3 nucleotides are TGTGCCAGCAGCCCAATAGTCCGGGACAGGGTTAGTAATCAGCCCCAGCATTTT. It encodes CASSPIVRDRVSNQPQHF. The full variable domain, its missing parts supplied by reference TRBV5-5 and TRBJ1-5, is DAGVTQSPTHLIKTRGQQVTLRCSPISGHKSVSWYQQVLGQGPQFIFQYYEKEERGRGNFPDRFSARQFPNYSSELNVNALLLGDSALYLCASSPIVRDRVSNQPQHFGDGTRLSIL.

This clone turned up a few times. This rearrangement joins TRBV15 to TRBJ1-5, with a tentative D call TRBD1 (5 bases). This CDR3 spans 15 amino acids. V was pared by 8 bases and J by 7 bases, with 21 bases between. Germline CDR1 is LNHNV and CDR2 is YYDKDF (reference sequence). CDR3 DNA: TGTGCCACCGATTCTGGGGGAAGCAGGCGCCAGCCCCAGCATTTT. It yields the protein CATDSGGSRRQPQHF.

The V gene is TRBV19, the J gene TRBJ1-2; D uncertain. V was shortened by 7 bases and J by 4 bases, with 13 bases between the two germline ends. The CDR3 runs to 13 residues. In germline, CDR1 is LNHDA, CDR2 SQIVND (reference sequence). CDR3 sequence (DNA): TGTGCCAGTACCCCGCAGGCCCTCTATGGCTACACCTTC. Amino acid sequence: CASTPQALYGYTF.

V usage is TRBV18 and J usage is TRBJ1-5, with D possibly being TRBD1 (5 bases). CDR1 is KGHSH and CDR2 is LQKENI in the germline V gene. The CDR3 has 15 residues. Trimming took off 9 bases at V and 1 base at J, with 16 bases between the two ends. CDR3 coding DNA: TGTGCCAGTGACGCTATTGGGGGAAGCAATCAGCCCCAGCATTTT. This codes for CASDAIGGSNQPQHF.

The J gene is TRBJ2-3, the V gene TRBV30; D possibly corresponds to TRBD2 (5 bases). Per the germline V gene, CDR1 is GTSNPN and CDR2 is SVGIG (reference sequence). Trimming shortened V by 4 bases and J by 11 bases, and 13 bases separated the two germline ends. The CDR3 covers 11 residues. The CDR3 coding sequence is TGTGCCTGGACGGGATACCTAGGGCAGTATTTT. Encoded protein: CAWTGYLGQYF.

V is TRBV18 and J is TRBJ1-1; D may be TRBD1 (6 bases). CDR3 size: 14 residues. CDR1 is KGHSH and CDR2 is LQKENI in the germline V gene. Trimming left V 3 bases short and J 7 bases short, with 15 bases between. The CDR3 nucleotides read TGTGCCAGCTCACCCGACAGGCACCGATATGAAGCTTTCTTT. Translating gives CASSPDRHRYEAFF.

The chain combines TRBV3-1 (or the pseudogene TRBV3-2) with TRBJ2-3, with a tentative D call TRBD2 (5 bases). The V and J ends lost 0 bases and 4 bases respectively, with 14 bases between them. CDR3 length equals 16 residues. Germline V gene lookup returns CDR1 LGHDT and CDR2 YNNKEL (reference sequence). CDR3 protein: CASSQEISATPDTQYF. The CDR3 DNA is TGTGCCAGCAGCCAAGAGATTAGCGCTACCCCAGATACGCAGTATTTT.

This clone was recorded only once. The CDR3 nucleotides are TGTGCCAGTAGTATAGCCCGGACTAGCGGGAGTACAGATACGCAGTATTTT. Protein: CASSIARTSGSTDTQYF. The chain uses TRBV19 and TRBJ2-3, with 13 nucleotides matching TRBD2. There are 17 residues in the CDR3. Trimming cost V 1 base and J 3 bases; bases outside gene matches: 4. The germline V gene encodes CDR1 LNHDA and CDR2 SQIVND (reference sequence).

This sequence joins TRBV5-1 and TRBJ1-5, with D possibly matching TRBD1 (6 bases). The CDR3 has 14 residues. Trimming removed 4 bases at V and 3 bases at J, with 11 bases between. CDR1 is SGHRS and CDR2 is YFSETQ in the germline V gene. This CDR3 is CASSLGQLNQPQHF. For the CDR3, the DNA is TGCGCCAGCAGCCTCGGACAGCTCAATCAGCCCCAGCATTTT.

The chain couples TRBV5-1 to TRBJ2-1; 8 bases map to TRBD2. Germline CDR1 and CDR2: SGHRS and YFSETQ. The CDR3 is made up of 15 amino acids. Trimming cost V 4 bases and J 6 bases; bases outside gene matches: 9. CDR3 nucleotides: TGCGCCAGCAGCCAAAGCGGGAGTGGGATCAATGAGCAGTTCTTC. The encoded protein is CASSQSGSGINEQFF.

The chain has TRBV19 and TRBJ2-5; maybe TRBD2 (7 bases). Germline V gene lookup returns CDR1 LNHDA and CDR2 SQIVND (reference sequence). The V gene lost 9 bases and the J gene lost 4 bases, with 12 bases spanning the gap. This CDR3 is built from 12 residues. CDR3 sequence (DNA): TGTGCCAGCAGAAGGGGGGGAGAGACCCAGTACTTC. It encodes CASRRGGETQYF.

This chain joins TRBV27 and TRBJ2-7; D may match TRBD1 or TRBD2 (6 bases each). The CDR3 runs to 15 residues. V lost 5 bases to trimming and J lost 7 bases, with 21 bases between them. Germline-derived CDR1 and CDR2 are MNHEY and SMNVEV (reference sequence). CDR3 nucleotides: TGTGCCAGCAGTGGATTGAGCGGAGGGGGTTTAGAGCAGTACTTC. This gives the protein CASSGLSGGGLEQYF.

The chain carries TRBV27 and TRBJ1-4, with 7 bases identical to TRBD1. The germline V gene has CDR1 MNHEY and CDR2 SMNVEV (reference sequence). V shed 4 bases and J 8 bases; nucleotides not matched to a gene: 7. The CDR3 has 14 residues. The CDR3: CASSSETGREKLFF. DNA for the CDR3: TGTGCCAGCAGTTCAGAGACAGGGAGGGAAAAACTGTTTTTT.

DNA of the CDR3: TGTGCCAGCAGTCCCGAGGGGGCCAGTGGCTACACCTTC. Translated, it gives CASSPEGASGYTF. This chain links TRBV6-2 or TRBV6-3 with TRBJ1-2, with 7 bases matching TRBD1. The CDR3 has 13 residues. V lost 5 bases, J lost 7 bases, and 7 bases stayed unmatched. CDR1 and CDR2 from the germline V gene are MNHEY and SVGEGT.

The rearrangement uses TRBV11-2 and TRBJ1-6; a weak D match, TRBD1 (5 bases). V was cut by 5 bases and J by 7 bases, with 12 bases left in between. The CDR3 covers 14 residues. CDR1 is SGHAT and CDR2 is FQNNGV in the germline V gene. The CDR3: CASSPEGLNSPLHF. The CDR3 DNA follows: TGTGCCAGCAGCCCCGAGGGGTTAAATTCACCCCTCCACTTT.

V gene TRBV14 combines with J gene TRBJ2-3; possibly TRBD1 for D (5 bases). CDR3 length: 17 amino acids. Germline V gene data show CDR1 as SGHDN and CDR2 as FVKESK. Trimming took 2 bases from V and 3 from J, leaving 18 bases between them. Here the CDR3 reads CASSQKDQGLGTDTQYF. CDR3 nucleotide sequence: TGTGCCAGCAGCCAAAAGGATCAGGGATTGGGGACAGATACGCAGTATTTT.

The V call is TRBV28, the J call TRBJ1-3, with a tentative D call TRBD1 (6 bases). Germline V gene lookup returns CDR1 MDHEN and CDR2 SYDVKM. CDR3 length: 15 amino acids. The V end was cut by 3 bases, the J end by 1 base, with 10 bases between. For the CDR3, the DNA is TGTGCCAGCAGTTTGCCTCAGGGGTCTGGAAACACCATATATTTT. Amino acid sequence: CASSLPQGSGNTIYF.

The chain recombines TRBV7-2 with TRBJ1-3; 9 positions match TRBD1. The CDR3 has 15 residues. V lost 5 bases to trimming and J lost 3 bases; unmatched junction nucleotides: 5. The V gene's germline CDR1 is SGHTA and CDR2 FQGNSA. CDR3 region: CASSTTGGGGNTIYF. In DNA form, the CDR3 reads TGTGCCAGCAGCACGACAGGGGGTGGTGGAAACACCATATATTTT.

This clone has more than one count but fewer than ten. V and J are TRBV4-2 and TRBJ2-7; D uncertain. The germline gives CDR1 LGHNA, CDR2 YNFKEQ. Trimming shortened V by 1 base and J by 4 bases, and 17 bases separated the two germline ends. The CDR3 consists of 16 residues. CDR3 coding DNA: TGTGCCAGCAGCCAAGCTCGGTCAGGATTCCTATACGAGCAGTACTTC. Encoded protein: CASSQARSGFLYEQYF.